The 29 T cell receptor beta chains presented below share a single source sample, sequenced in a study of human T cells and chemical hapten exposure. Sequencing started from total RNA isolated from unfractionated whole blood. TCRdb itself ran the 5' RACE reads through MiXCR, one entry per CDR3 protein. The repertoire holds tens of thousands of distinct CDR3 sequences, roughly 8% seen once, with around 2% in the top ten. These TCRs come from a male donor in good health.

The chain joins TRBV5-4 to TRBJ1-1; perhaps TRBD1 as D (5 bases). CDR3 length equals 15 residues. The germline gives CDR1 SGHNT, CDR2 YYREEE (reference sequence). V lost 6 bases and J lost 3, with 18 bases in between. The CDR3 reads CASTLFDSRHTEAFF. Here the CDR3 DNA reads TGTGCCAGCACCCTCTTTGACAGTCGACACACTGAAGCTTTCTTT. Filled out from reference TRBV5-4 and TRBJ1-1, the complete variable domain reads ETGVTQSPTHLIKTRGQQVTLRCSSQSGHNTVSWYQQALGQGPQFIFQYYREEENGRGNFPPRFSGLQFPNYSSELNVNALELDDSALYLCASTLFDSRHTEAFFGQGTRLTVV.

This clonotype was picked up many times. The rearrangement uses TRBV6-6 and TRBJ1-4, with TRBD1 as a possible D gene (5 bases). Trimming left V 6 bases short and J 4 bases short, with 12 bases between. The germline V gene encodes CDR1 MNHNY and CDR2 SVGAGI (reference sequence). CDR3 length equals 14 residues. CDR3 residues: CASSTGLLNEKLFF. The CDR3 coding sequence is TGTGCCAGCAGCACGGGACTGCTTAATGAAAAACTGTTTTTT.

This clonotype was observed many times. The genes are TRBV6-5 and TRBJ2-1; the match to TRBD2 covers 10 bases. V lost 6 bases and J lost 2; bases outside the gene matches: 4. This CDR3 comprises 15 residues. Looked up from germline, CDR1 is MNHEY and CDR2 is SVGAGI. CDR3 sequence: CASREAGGTYNEQFF. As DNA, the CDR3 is TGTGCCAGCAGAGAAGCGGGAGGGACCTACAATGAGCAGTTCTTC.

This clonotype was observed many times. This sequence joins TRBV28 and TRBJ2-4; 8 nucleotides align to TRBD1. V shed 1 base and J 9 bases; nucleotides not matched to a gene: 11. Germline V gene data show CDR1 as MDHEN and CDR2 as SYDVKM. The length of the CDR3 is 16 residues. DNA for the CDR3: TGTGCCAGCAGTTTATCCTCGACAGGGGTTATAGGCATTCAGTACTTC. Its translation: CASSLSSTGVIGIQYF.

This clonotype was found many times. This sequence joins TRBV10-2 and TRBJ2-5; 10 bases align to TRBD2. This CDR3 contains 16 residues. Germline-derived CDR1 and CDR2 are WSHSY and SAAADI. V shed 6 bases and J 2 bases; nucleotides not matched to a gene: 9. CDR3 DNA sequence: TGCGCCAGCAGGGGGGTAGCGGGAGGACGACAAGAGACCCAGTACTTC. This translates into CASRGVAGGRQETQYF.

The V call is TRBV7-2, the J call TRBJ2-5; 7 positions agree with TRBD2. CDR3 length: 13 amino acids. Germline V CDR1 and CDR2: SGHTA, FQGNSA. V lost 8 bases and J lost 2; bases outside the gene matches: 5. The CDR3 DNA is TGTGCCAGCGGCGGGGGAGGACAAGAGACCCAGTACTTC. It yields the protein CASGGGGQETQYF.

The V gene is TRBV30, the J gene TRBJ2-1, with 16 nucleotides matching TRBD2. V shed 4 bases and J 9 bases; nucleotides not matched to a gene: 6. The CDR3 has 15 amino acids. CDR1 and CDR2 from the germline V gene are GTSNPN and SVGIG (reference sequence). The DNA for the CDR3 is TGTGCCTGGAAGACCGGGACTAGCGGGAGGGGTGAGCAGTTCTTC. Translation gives CAWKTGTSGRGEQFF.

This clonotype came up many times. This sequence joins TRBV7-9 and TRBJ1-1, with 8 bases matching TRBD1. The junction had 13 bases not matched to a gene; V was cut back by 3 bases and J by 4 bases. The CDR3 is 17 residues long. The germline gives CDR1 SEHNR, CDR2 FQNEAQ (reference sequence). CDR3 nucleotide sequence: TGTGCCAGCAGCTTCGAACTTACAGGGGGTTTGATCACTGAAGCTTTCTTT. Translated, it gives CASSFELTGGLITEAFF.

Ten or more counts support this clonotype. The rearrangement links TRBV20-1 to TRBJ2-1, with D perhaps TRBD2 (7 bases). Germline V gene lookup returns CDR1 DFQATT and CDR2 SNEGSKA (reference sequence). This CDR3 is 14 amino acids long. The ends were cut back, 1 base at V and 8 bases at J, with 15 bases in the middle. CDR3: CSARGPSGGHEQFF. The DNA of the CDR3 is TGCAGTGCTAGAGGACCCTCGGGGGGCCATGAGCAGTTCTTC.

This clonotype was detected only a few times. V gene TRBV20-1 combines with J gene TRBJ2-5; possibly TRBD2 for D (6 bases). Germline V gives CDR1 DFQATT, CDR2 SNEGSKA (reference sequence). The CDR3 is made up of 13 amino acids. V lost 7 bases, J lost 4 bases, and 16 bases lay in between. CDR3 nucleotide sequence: TGCAGTGTACCGGGACTGACAACAGAGACCCAGTACTTC. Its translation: CSVPGLTTETQYF.

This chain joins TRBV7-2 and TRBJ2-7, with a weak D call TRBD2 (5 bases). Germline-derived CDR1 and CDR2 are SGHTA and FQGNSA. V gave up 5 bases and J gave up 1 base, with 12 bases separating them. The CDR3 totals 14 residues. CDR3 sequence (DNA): TGTGCCAGCAGCCACGGACGGACTTCCTACGAGCAGTACTTC. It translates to CASSHGRTSYEQYF.

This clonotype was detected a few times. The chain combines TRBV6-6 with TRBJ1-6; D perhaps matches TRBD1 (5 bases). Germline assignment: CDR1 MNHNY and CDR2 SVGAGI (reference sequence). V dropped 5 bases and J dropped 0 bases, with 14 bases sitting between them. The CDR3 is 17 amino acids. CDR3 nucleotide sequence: TGTGCCAGCAGTGGATCAGGGATTAGCTCCTATAATTCACCCCTCCACTTT. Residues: CASSGSGISSYNSPLHF.

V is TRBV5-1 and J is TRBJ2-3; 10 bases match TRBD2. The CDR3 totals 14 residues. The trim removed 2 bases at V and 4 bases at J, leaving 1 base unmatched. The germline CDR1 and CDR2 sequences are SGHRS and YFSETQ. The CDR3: CASSFLAGADTQYF. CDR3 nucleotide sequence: TGCGCCAGCAGCTTCCTAGCGGGAGCAGATACGCAGTATTTT.

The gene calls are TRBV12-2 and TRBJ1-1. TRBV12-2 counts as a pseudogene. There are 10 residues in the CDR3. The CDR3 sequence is CARVGTEAFF. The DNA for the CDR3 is TGTGCAAGAGTGGGGACTGAAGCTTTCTTT.

The DNA for the CDR3 is TGTGCCAGCTCACAATTGAACTCTGGGGCCAACGTCCTGACTTTC. Its translation: CASSQLNSGANVLTF. The genes are TRBV18 and TRBJ2-6; no clear D. The CDR3 runs to 15 residues. Germline V gene lookup returns CDR1 KGHSH and CDR2 LQKENI. Trimming removed 4 bases from V and 0 bases from J, with 7 bases in between.

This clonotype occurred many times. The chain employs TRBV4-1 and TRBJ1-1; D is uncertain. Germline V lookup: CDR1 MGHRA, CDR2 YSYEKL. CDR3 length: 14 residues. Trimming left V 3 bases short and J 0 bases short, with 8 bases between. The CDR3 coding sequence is TGCGCCAGCAGCCAGCCGACATTGAACACTGAAGCTTTCTTT. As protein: CASSQPTLNTEAFF.

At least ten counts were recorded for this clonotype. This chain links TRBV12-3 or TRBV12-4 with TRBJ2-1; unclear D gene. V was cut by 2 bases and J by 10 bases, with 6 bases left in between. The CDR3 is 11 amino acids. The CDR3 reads CASSLLGEQFF. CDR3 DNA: TGTGCCAGCAGTTTACTAGGAGAGCAGTTCTTC.

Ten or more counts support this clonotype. This chain's CDR3 is CASSLGALSSYNEQFF. DNA of the CDR3: TGCGCCAGCAGCTTGGGGGCTCTGAGCTCCTACAATGAGCAGTTCTTC. The chain combines TRBV5-1 with TRBJ2-1, with unresolved D. CDR1 SGHRS and CDR2 YFSETQ come from the germline V gene. Trimming stripped 0 bases from V and 0 bases from J, with 10 bases between. The CDR3 runs 16 residues.

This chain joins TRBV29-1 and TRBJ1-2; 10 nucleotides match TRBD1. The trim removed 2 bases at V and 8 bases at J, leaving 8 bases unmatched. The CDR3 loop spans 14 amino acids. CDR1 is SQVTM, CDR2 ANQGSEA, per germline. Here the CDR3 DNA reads TGCAGCGTTGAACGTGGACAGGGGGTAGAAGGCTACACCTTC. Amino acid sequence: CSVERGQGVEGYTF.

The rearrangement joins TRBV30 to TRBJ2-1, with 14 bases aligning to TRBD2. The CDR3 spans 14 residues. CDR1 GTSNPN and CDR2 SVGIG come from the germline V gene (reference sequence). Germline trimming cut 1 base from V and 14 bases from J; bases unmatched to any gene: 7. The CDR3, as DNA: TGTGCCTGGAGTGAGGGGACTAGCGGGAGCTTGGAGTTCTTC. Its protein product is CAWSEGTSGSLEFF.

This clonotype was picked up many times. As DNA, the CDR3 is TGCAGTGCTAGTCTTGGACAGGGGGCCGCGGCCCTCCACTTT. The encoded protein is CSASLGQGAAALHF. The chain couples TRBV20-1 to TRBJ1-6, with TRBD1 identical over 11 bases. The V and J ends lost 3 bases and 14 bases, in that order; junction bases with no gene match: 9. Germline V gene sequence: CDR1 DFQATT, CDR2 SNEGSKA (reference sequence). The CDR3 has 14 residues.

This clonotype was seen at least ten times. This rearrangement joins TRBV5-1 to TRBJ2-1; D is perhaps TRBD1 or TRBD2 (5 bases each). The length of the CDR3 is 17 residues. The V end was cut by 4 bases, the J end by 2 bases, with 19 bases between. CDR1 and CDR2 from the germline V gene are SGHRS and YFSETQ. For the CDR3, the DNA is TGCGCCAGCAGCCTAGTCGGGACCGCAACCCCCTACAATGAGCAGTTCTTC. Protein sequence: CASSLVGTATPYNEQFF.

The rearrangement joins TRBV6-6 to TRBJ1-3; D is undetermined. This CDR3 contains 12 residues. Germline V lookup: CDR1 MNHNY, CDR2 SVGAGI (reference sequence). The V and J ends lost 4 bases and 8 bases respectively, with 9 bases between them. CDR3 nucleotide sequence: TGTGCCAGCAGTTCAACCCGGGACACCATATATTTT. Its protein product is CASSSTRDTIYF.

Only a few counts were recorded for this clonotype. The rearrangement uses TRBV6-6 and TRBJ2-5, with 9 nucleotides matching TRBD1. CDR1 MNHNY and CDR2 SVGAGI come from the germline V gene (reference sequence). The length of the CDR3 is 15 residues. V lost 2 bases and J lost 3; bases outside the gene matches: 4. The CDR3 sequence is CASSYLGQGKETQYF. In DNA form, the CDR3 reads TGTGCCAGCAGTTACCTGGGACAGGGAAAAGAGACCCAGTACTTC.

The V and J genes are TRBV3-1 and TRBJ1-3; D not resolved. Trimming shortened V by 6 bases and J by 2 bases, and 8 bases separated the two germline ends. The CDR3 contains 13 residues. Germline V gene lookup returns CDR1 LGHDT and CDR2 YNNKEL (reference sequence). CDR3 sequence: CASRAAAGNTIYF. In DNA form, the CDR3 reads TGTGCCAGCAGGGCTGCGGCTGGAAACACCATATATTTT.

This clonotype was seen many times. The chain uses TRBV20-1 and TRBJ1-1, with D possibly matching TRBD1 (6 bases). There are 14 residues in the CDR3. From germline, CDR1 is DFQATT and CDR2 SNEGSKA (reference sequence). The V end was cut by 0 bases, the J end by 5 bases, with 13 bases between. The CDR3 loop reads CSARDLSGDTEAFF. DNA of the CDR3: TGCAGTGCTAGAGATTTATCAGGGGATACTGAAGCTTTCTTT.

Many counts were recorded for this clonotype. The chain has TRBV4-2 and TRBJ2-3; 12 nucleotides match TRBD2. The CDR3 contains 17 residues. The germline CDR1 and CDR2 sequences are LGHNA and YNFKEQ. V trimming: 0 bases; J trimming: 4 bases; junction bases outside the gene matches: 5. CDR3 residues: CASSQDVLAGGADTQYF. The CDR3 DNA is TGTGCCAGCAGCCAAGATGTTCTAGCGGGGGGGGCAGATACGCAGTATTTT.

The CDR3 protein is CASSQVAGAFSYNEQFF. CDR3 DNA: TGTGCCAGCAGCCAAGTAGCGGGGGCGTTCTCCTACAATGAGCAGTTCTTC. The rearrangement joins TRBV4-2 to TRBJ2-1; TRBD2 matches 9 bases. V shed 1 base and J 0 bases; nucleotides not matched to a gene: 4. Germline CDR1 is LGHNA and CDR2 is YNFKEQ. This CDR3 is built from 17 residues.

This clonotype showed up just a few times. The CDR3: CSAPNRRGQPPLGETQYF. The CDR3 DNA reads as TGCAGTGCGCCCAATCGCAGGGGGCAACCCCCTCTCGGGGAGACCCAGTACTTC. The genes are TRBV20-1 and TRBJ2-5; TRBD1 matches at 8 bases. This CDR3 has 18 amino acids. V was clipped by 6 bases and J by 5 bases; unmatched bases: 23. Germline loops: CDR1 DFQATT, CDR2 SNEGSKA (reference sequence).